The 3 T cell receptor gamma chains listed next were all sequenced from one sample in a study of gamma-delta chains in newborns, infants, children. TCRdb re-called the reads using CATT. Of 1,200 or so gamma-chain clones listed, around 50% are singletons. Sequences were obtained from blood. These receptors were obtained from a child who was a newborn, infant or young child, either healthy, febrile or measles-vaccinated (not recorded which).

This clone occurred a few times. Its ends do not fully match the called genes, so a read error is possible. CDR3 bases: TGTGCCACCTGGGATGGGGATAATTATTATACGAAACTCTTT. It codes for CATWDGDNYYTKLF. This chain uses TRGV4 with TRGJ1 or TRGJ2. The CDR3 covers 14 residues. Germline values: CDR1 EGSTGY, CDR2 YDSYTSSV.

Comments on this clone: The junction shows a germline mismatch at one end, possibly a read error. At the DNA level, this CDR3 is encoded by other sequences in the same sample as well. This chain uses TRGV4 with TRGJ1 or TRGJ2. TCRdb does not report a J gene; here it was assigned by matching the DNA to germline references. This CDR3 has 15 residues. CDR1 EGSTGY and CDR2 YDSYTSSV come from the germline V gene. Here the CDR3 DNA reads TGCGCCACCTGGGATGCCCGTCCGAATTATTATAAGAAACTCTTT. This codes for CATWDARPNYYKKLF.

Points on this clone: A much larger clone differs from this one at a single base, so this may be a read error. The chain carries TRGV3 and TRGJ1 or TRGJ2. Because TCRdb records no J gene, it was assigned here through a match of the DNA to germline. V dropped 0 bases and J dropped 0; count of bases not matched to a gene: 5. CDR1 and CDR2 from the germline V gene are VTNTFY and YDVSTARD (reference sequence). CDR3 length: 15 amino acids. DNA of the CDR3: TGTGCCACCTGGGACAGGCGCACGAATTATTATAAGAAACTCTTT. It encodes CATWDRRTNYYKKLF.